The clone carrying this T cell receptor beta chain was counted ten times or more. Trimming removed 5 bases at V and 4 bases at J, with 21 bases between. CDR1 is MDHEN and CDR2 is SYDVKM in the germline V gene. The CDR3 runs 16 residues. This record belongs to a study of Graves' ophthalmopathy and Graves' hyperthyroidism. Study information: Peripheral blood was collected at initial diagnosis, before any treatment.

RNA transcripts were the template, and TCR beta CDR3 regions were amplified from them. After a first-round RT-PCR with HTBI primers, a second-round multiplex PCR was run. TCRdb analysed the multiplex PCR reads with MiXCR anew, one entry per CDR3 protein. The profile shows about 210,000 distinct CDR3 sequences, just under 30% of them singletons. This chain links TRBV28 with TRBJ2-7, with no clear D. Sequenced material: peripheral blood. The source of this sequence is a middle-aged man with Graves' ophthalmopathy. In DNA form, the CDR3 reads TGTGCCAGCAGTCAAACGATCCGGAACACCTTATACGAGCAGTACTTC. Amino acids: CASSQTIRNTLYEQYF.